Following are 6 T cell receptor beta chains from one sample sequenced in a study of blood T cell repertoires in COVID-19. Profiling relied on immunoSEQ multiplex PCR, and the TCRdb table lists in-frame clones only, not all of them. Of around 260,000 clones listed, roughly 86% are singletons. Sequenced material: peripheral blood. The receptor set was obtained from a man aged 18 to 29 with active or convalescent COVID-19.

The chain employs TRBV7-9 and TRBJ1-1; the D gene is possibly TRBD1 (5 bases). Germline CDR1 reads SEHNR; CDR2 reads FQNEAQ (reference sequence). The CDR3 is 14 amino acids. The germline V and J ends were trimmed by 3 bases and 0 bases, with 8 bases remaining between them. DNA of the CDR3: TGTGCCAGCAGCTTCGACAGCATGAACACTGAAGCTTTCTTT. Translated: CASSFDSMNTEAFF.

The chain uses TRBV12-3 or TRBV12-4 and TRBJ1-2; D is unresolved. This CDR3 region has 11 residues. Trimming cost V 5 bases and J 8 bases, with 9 bases left between them. The CDR3 DNA reads as TGTGCCAGCAGTAATGTGCGGGGCTACACCTTC. Translating it yields CASSNVRGYTF.

This rearrangement joins TRBV6-5 to TRBJ1-5; 7 nucleotides agree with TRBD1. Trimming took 5 bases from V and 6 from J; bases not matched to a gene: 7. This CDR3 region has 14 residues. CDR1 is MNHEY, CDR2 SVGAGI, per germline. The CDR3 region is CASSLRGPSQPQHF. CDR3 DNA sequence: TGTGCCAGCAGTCTGAGGGGGCCCTCTCAGCCCCAGCATTTT.

The chain joins TRBV27 to TRBJ2-1; a possible D gene is TRBD1 (5 bases). This CDR3 region has 14 residues. V dropped 1 base and J dropped 8 bases, with 12 bases sitting between them. Germline CDR1 and CDR2: MNHEY and SMNVEV (reference sequence). CDR3 protein: CASSLFPGIDEQFF. DNA of the CDR3: TGTGCCAGCAGTTTATTCCCAGGGATAGATGAGCAGTTCTTC.

The CDR3 DNA reads TGTGCCAGCAGCCCCTCGACAGAGTCGACCGGGGAGCTGTTTTTT. It specifies CASSPSTESTGELFF. J is TRBJ2-2 and V is TRBV7-7, with D possibly TRBD1 on 5 matching bases. The CDR3 sequence is 15 residues long. In germline, CDR1 is SSHAT, CDR2 FNYEAQ (reference sequence). V was clipped by 5 bases and J by 5 bases, with 15 bases between them.

The chain links TRBV5-4 to TRBJ2-5; 7 bases line up with TRBD1. The trim removed 2 bases at V and 3 bases at J, leaving 4 bases unmatched. CDR1 is SGHNT and CDR2 is YYREEE in the germline V gene (reference sequence). The CDR3 runs 14 residues. DNA for the CDR3: TGTGCCAGCAGCTTTGCCGGGACAGAAGAGACCCAGTACTTC. It translates to CASSFAGTEETQYF.